The source of this TCR beta chain is a study of blood T cells in healthy people across ages. Study in general: Per two T cells, template switching captured roughly one barcoded beta molecule. Notes on the study in general: Naive T cell percentage showed a strong correlation with TCR beta diversity. Unknown donor CMV status possibly confounded expanded clonotype changes.

The authors ran a second PCR of about 7 to 11 cycles using a sample-barcoded 5' primer and a J-beta primer mix. With 12 random nucleotides, a template-switch adaptor tagged each individual cDNA molecule. TCRdb processed the 5' RACE reads anew with MiXCR; each CDR3 protein has one entry. The sample lists 1.5 million to 2 million distinct CDR3 sequences; 40% to 55% were seen once. With V trimmed by 8 bases and J by 4 bases, 12 bases remained unmatched. Germline loops: CDR1 MNHEY, CDR2 SMNVEV (reference sequence). The CDR3 totals 15 residues. As for this clonotype: Its target is unknown.

This chain uses TRBV27 with TRBJ2-7, with 9 bases lining up with TRBD2. The sequence derives from a woman aged 40-49 years in good health. The sample was blood. CDR3 sequence (DNA): TGTGCCAGCCGCCTGGTGGGGACTAGCCTGTACGAGCAGTACTTC. Its translation: CASRLVGTSLYEQYF.